A selection of T cell receptor beta chains follows, all from one sample in a study of blood T cell repertoires in COVID-19. The protocol was immunoSEQ multiplex PCR, while the TCRdb copy is restricted to in-frame clones and leaves out a portion. The data contain approximately 100,000 clones, roughly 83% of them seen just once; the ten biggest clones take up more than 25%. Sequencing was done on a sample of peripheral blood. The receptors were gathered from a human donor in a cohort sampled during active COVID-19. The CDR3 runs from the conserved cysteine through the conserved F or W. The D gene is left open where the match is weak. The size entry is marked missing in some rows and otherwise reads once, few, many or a size class.

CDR3aa: CASSDRGLEGYTF; CDR3nt: TGTGCCAGCAGTGACAGGGGGCTCGAGGGCTACACCTTC; d_gene: TRBD1; j_gene: TRBJ1-2; abundance: .; v_gene: TRBV2
CDR3aa: CAISRSGTGGENEQFF; CDR3nt: TGTGCCATCAGCCGCTCCGGGACAGGGGGCGAGAATGAGCAGTTCTTC; d_gene: TRBD1; j_gene: TRBJ2-1; abundance: .; v_gene: TRBV10-3
CDR3aa: CASSPTGGVETQYF; CDR3nt: TGTGCCAGCAGCCCCACGGGGGGGGTCGAGACCCAGTACTTC; d_gene: TRBD2; j_gene: TRBJ2-5; abundance: .; v_gene: TRBV3-1/TRBV3-2
CDR3aa: CASSLGGFAFF; CDR3nt: TGTGCCAGCAGCTTAGGAGGGTTTGCTTTCTTT; d_gene: .; j_gene: TRBJ1-1; abundance: .; v_gene: TRBV11-2
CDR3aa: CATPGDRTNTEAFF; CDR3nt: TGTGCCACCCCCGGGGACAGGACGAACACTGAAGCTTTCTTT; d_gene: TRBD1; j_gene: TRBJ1-1; abundance: .; v_gene: TRBV24-1
CDR3aa: CASSQGQGSFYEQYF; CDR3nt: TGCGCCAGCAGCCAAGGACAGGGAAGCTTCTACGAGCAGTACTTC; d_gene: TRBD1; j_gene: TRBJ2-7; abundance: .; v_gene: TRBV4-3
CDR3aa: CASSLYLTSGRLDYNEQFF; CDR3nt: TGTGCCAGCAGTTTATACCTAACTAGCGGGAGACTTGACTACAATGAGCAGTTCTTC; d_gene: TRBD2; j_gene: TRBJ2-1; abundance: .; v_gene: TRBV27
CDR3aa: CASSYRDTQETQYF; CDR3nt: TGTGCCAGCAGCTACCGGGACACTCAAGAGACCCAGTACTTC; d_gene: .; j_gene: TRBJ2-5; abundance: .; v_gene: TRBV5-4
CDR3aa: CASSIDTGGNEQYF; CDR3nt: TGTGCCAGTAGTATAGATACAGGGGGCAACGAGCAGTACTTC; d_gene: TRBD1; j_gene: TRBJ2-7; abundance: once; v_gene: TRBV19
CDR3aa: CSVGELAGGTGELFF; CDR3nt: TGCAGCGTTGGAGAACTAGCGGGAGGTACCGGGGAGCTGTTTTTT; d_gene: TRBD2; j_gene: TRBJ2-2; abundance: once; v_gene: TRBV29-1